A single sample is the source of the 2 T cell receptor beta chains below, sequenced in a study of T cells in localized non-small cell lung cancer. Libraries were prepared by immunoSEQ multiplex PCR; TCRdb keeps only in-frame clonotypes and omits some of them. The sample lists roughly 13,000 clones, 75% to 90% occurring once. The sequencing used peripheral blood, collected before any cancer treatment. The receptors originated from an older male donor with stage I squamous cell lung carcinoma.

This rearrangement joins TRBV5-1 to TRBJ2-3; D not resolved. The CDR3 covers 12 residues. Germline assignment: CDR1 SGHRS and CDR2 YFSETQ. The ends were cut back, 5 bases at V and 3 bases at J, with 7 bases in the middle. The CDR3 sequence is CASSFETDTQYF. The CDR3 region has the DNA TGCGCCAGCAGTTTCGAGACAGATACGCAGTATTTT. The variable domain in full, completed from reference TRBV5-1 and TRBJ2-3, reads KAGVTQTPRYLIKTRGQQVTLSCSPISGHRSVSWYQQTPGQGLQFLFEYFSETQRNKGNFPGRFSGRQFSNSRSEMNVSTLELGDSALYLCASSFETDTQYFGPGTRLTVL.

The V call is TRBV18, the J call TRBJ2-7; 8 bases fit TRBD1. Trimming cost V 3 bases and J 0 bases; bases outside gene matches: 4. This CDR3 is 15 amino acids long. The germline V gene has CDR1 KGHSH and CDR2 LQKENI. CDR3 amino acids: CASSPWDRSSYEQYF. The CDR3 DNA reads TGTGCCAGCTCACCTTGGGACAGGAGCTCCTACGAGCAGTACTTC. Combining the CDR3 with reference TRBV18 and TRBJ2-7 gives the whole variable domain NAGVMQNPRHLVRRRGQEARLRCSPMKGHSHVYWYRQLPEEGLKFMVYLQKENIIDESGMPKERFSAEFPKEGPSILRIQQVVRGDSAAYFCASSPWDRSSYEQYFGPGTRLTVT.